This entry concerns a single TCR beta chain. The antigen remains undetermined. The data were obtained in a study of cytomegalovirus exposure and HLA in healthy donors. Overall study context: A subsequent analysis stated that the 110 or so validation repertoires were run on the same platform as the roughly 710 first-cohort repertoires.

Generated by immunoSEQ multiplex PCR, the TCRdb table keeps only in-frame clones and is missing some. The sample records 110,000 to 150,000 clones, almost 85% being singletons. Broader study findings: A few CMV-associated chains were confirmed in vitro to be specific for CMV antigens. Cytomegalovirus association was listed for about 150 TCR beta chains. It was reportedly the case that the classifier diagnosed cytomegalovirus status with high specificity and sensitivity.

Germline V lookup: CDR1 SNHLY, CDR2 FYNNEI. The CDR3 spans 14 residues. Unmatched junction bases numbered 6, after V lost 5 bases and J lost 4 bases. This sequence was found in a woman in her twenties or thirties in good health and CMV-seronegative. The source material was PBMCs. The chain employs TRBV2 and TRBJ1-1; TRBD1 agrees at 8 bases. CDR3 region: CASSWDRMGTEAFF. The CDR3 region has the DNA TGTGCCAGCAGTTGGGACAGGATGGGCACTGAAGCTTTCTTT. The variable domain in full, with the rest retrieved from reference TRBV2 and TRBJ1-1, is EPEVTQTPSHQVTQMGQEVILRCVPISNHLYFYWYRQILGQKVEFLVSFYNNEISEKSEIFDDQFSVERPDGSNFTLKIRSTKLEDSAMYFCASSWDRMGTEAFFGQGTRLTVV.